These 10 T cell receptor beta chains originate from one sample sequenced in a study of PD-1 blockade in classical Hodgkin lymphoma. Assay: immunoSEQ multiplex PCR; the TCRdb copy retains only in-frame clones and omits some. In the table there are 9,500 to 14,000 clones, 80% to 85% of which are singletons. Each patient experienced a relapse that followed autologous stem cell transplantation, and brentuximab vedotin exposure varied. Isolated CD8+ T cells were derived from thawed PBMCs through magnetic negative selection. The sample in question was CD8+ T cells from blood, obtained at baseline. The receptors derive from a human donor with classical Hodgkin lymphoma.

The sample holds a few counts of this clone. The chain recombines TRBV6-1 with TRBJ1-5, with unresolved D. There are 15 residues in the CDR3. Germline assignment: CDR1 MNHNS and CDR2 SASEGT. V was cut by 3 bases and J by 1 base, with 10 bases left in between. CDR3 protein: CASSEQLRSNQPQHF. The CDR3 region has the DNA TGTGCCAGCAGTGAGCAGCTTAGGAGCAATCAGCCCCAGCATTTT.

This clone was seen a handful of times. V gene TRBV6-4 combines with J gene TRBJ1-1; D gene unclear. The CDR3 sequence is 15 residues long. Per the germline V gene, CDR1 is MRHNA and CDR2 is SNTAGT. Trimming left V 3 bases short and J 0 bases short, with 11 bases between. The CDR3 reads CASSESARMNTEAFF. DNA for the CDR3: TGTGCCAGCAGTGAGAGTGCGAGGATGAACACTGAAGCTTTCTTT.

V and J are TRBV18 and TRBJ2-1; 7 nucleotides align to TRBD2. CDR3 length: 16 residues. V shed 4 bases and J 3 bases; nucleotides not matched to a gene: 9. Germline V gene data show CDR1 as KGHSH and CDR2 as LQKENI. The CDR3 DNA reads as TGTGCCAGCTCACTAACTAGCGACCCCTACTACAATGAGCAGTTCTTC. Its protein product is CASSLTSDPYYNEQFF.

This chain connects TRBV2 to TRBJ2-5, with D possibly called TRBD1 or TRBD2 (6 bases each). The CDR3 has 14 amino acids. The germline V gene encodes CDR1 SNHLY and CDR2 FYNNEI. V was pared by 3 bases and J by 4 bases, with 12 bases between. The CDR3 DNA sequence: TGTGCCAGCAGTGACCTACCGGGGGCAGAGACCCAGTACTTC. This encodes CASSDLPGAETQYF.

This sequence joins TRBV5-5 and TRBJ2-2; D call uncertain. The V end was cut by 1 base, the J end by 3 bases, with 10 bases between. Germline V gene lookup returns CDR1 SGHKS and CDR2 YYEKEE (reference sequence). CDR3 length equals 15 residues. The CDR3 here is CASSLLHVDTGELFF. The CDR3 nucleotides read TGTGCCAGCAGCTTGCTACACGTAGACACCGGGGAGCTGTTTTTT.

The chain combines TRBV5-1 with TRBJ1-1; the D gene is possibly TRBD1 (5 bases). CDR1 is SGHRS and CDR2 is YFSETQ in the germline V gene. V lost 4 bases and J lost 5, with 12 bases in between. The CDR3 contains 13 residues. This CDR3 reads CASSLSGVTEAFF. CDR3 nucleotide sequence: TGCGCCAGCAGCCTTTCGGGGGTAACTGAAGCTTTCTTT.

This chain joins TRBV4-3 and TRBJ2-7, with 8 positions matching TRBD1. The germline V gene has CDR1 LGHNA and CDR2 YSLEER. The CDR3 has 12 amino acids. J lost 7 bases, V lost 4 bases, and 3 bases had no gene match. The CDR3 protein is CASSPTGGEQYF. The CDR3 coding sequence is TGCGCCAGCAGCCCTACAGGGGGAGAGCAGTACTTC.

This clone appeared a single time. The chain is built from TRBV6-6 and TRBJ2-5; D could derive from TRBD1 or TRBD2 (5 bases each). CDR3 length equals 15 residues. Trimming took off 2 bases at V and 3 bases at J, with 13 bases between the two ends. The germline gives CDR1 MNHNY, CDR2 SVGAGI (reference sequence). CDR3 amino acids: CASSYTPGPKETQYF. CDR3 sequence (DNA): TGTGCCAGCAGTTACACGCCGGGACCGAAAGAGACCCAGTACTTC.

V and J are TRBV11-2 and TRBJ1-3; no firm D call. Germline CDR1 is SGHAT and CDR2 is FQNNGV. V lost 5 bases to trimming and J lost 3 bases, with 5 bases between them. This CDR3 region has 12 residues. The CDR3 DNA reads TGTGCCAGCAGCCGTTATGGAAACACCATATATTTT. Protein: CASSRYGNTIYF.

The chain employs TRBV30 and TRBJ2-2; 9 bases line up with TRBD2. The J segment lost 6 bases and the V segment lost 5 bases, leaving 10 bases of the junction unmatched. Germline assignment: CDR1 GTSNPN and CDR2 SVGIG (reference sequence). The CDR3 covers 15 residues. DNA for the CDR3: TGTGCCTGGGGCTATGGCGGGAGGGCCGCCGGGGAGCTGTTTTTT. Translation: CAWGYGGRAAGELFF.